This is a list of T cell receptor beta chains from one sample in a study of T cell clonotyping in hematopoietic cell transplantation. The protocol was immunoSEQ multiplex PCR, while the TCRdb copy is restricted to in-frame clones and leaves out a portion. The sample lists roughly 13,000 clones; 65% to 80% were seen once. Sequenced here: peripheral blood mononuclear cells, sampled 180 days after allogeneic stem cell transplant. Receptors originate from a male patient aged 60 to 75 who had an allogeneic stem cell transplant from an unrelated donor, so the T cells may come from the graft donor. Some clones in this sample may be carry-over from other donors' samples. The CDR3 runs from the conserved cysteine through the conserved F or W. The D gene is left open where the match is weak. For some rows the clone size is stated as once, few or many, or as a class when expanded; others skip it.

d_gene	v_gene	abundance	j_gene	CDR3nt	CDR3aa
TRBD2	TRBV30	few	TRBJ2-1	TGTGCCTGGAGTGTAAGGGGTAGCGGGAGCCTGTACAATGAGCAGTTCTTC	CAWSVRGSGSLYNEQFF
TRBD2	TRBV7-3	-	TRBJ2-3	TGTGCCAGCAGCCGGGGTAGCGGGGTTAGCACAGATACGCAGTATTTT	CASSRGSGVSTDTQYF
-	TRBV6-5	-	TRBJ1-1	TGTGCCAGCAGTTCCGACAGATTCACTGAAGCTTTCTTT	CASSSDRFTEAFF
TRBD2	TRBV7-9	-	TRBJ2-2	TGTGCCAGCAGCTCAGTGGTAGCGGGAGGCCCGAACACCGGGGAGCTGTTTTTT	CASSSVVAGGPNTGELFF
TRBD1	TRBV4-1	-	TRBJ2-7	TGCGCCAGCAGCCAAGGTCCGGGACAGCCCTACGAGCAGTACTTC	CASSQGPGQPYEQYF
-	TRBV28	-	TRBJ2-3	TGTGCCAGCAGTTTAGGCAGCTCCGATACGCAGTATTTT	CASSLGSSDTQYF
-	TRBV5-6	-	TRBJ2-7	TGTGCCAGCAGCTTGTCCTCTGCCGAGCAGTACTTC	CASSLSSAEQYF
-	TRBV6-6	few	TRBJ1-1	TGTGCCAGCAGTTACTACGGCCGCACTGAAGCTTTCTTT	CASSYYGRTEAFF
-	TRBV28	-	TRBJ2-7	TGTGCCAGCAGTCCAGGACTCGGGCTAGCGCGATACGAGCAGTACTTC	CASSPGLGLARYEQYF
TRBD1	TRBV28	-	TRBJ1-2	TGTGCCAGCAGCCAACAGGGGACTGGCTACACCTTC	CASSQQGTGYTF
TRBD1	TRBV6-1	-	TRBJ2-7	TGTGCCAGCGTATGGGACAGATACGAGCAGTACTTC	CASVWDRYEQYF
-	TRBV10-3	-	TRBJ2-5	TGTGCCATCAGTGAACTCCAAGAGACCCAGTACTTC	CAISELQETQYF
-	TRBV10-1	-	TRBJ1-6	TGCGCCAGCAGCCCTAGAAGGGCCCTCCACTTT	CASSPRRALHF
-	TRBV5-1	-	TRBJ2-5	TGCGCCAGCAGCCCTGAGTGGGAAGAGACCCAGTACTTC	CASSPEWEETQYF